The 28 T cell receptor beta chains below were found in one sample sequenced in a study of shared clonotypes between healthy human individuals. TCRdb keeps only in-frame clones here, not all; method: immunoSEQ multiplex PCR. The sample holds around 510,000 clones, about 96% seen once. The sample was naive CD4+ T cells sorted from blood. Regarding subset: CD45RA+ positively selected. The source is a woman aged 25 to 39 in good health.

The V call is TRBV18, the J call TRBJ2-3; TRBD1 aligns across 9 bases. The CDR3 loop spans 13 amino acids. J was trimmed by 14 bases and V by 3 bases; bases with no gene match: 9. CDR1 is KGHSH, CDR2 LQKENI, per germline. Here the CDR3 DNA reads TGTGCCAGCTCACCGACTATGACAGGGGGACTGTATTTT. Its translation: CASSPTMTGGLYF.

This chain connects TRBV27 to TRBJ1-1; D gene ambiguous. V was clipped by 6 bases and J by 3 bases, with 17 bases between them. Germline V lookup: CDR1 MNHEY, CDR2 SMNVEV (reference sequence). This CDR3 contains 15 residues. CDR3 bases: TGTGCCAGCAGCCCCGGGGAGGGAAGGGACACTGAAGCTTTCTTT. Its protein is CASSPGEGRDTEAFF.

The V and J genes are TRBV19 and TRBJ2-5; the match to TRBD2 covers 7 bases. Germline-derived CDR1 and CDR2 are LNHDA and SQIVND (reference sequence). V was clipped by 3 bases and J by 5 bases; unmatched bases: 6. This CDR3 comprises 14 residues. The CDR3 sequence: CASSIEAGVETQYF. CDR3 DNA: TGTGCCAGTAGTATTGAGGCGGGAGTTGAGACCCAGTACTTC.

This chain connects TRBV30 to TRBJ2-1, with no clear D. Trimming cost V 1 base and J 8 bases, with 12 bases left between them. In germline, CDR1 is GTSNPN, CDR2 SVGIG (reference sequence). The CDR3 sequence is 13 residues long. CDR3 loop: CAWSARGLDEQFF. For the CDR3, the DNA is TGTGCCTGGAGTGCCCGTGGGCTCGATGAGCAGTTCTTC. Using reference TRBV30 and TRBJ2-1 for the parts outside the CDR3, the full variable domain is SQTIHQWPATLVQPVGSPLSLECTVEGTSNPNLYWYRQAAGRGLQLLFYSVGIGQISSEVPQNLSASRPQDRQFILSSKKLLLSDSGFYLCAWSARGLDEQFFGPGTRLTVL.

J is TRBJ1-2 and V is TRBV6-5; no clear D. Trimming took 9 bases from V and 1 from J, leaving 15 bases between them. The CDR3 length is 14 residues. Germline assignment: CDR1 MNHEY and CDR2 SVGAGI. The CDR3: CASLSRKDNYGYTF. The CDR3 coding sequence is TGTGCCAGTTTGAGTCGGAAGGATAACTATGGCTACACCTTC.

CDR3 DNA sequence: TGTGCCACCGAGGGCCGTGGGGCCAACGTCCTGACTTTC. Translation gives CATEGRGANVLTF. V usage is TRBV16 and J usage is TRBJ2-6; possible D gene TRBD2, 5 bases. CDR1 is KGHSY and CDR2 is FQNENV in the germline V gene. The CDR3 is 13 amino acids. V was pared by 10 bases and J by 3 bases, with 10 bases between.

The chain carries TRBV5-1 and TRBJ2-7; the D gene is possibly TRBD2 (5 bases). The CDR3 totals 15 residues. Germline-derived CDR1 and CDR2 are SGHRS and YFSETQ. The V and J ends lost 4 bases and 5 bases respectively, with 19 bases between them. As DNA, the CDR3 is TGCGCCAGCAGCCGCCGGTCTTCCTTCGGGGACGAGCAGTACTTC. It codes for CASSRRSSFGDEQYF.

The chain uses TRBV2 and TRBJ2-1; 9 bases match TRBD2. CDR1 and CDR2 (germline): SNHLY, FYNNEI. Losses at the gene ends were 7 bases for V and 6 bases for J; bases not matched to a gene: 7. CDR3 length: 14 amino acids. CDR3 loop: CASKSGRTRNEQFF. The DNA of the CDR3 is TGTGCCAGCAAGAGCGGGAGGACCCGCAATGAGCAGTTCTTC.

The chain uses TRBV28 and TRBJ2-1, with TRBD2 matching over 10 bases. There are 20 residues in the CDR3. The V segment lost 5 bases and the J segment 0 bases; nucleotides outside the gene matches: 16. Per germline, CDR1 MDHEN and CDR2 SYDVKM. CDR3 nucleotides: TGTGCCAGCAGTCCGTCCGGACTAGCGGTCTCCCCTAGCTCCTACAATGAGCAGTTCTTC. This gives the protein CASSPSGLAVSPSSYNEQFF. Complete variable domain (other parts from reference TRBV28 and TRBJ2-1): DVKVTQSSRYLVKRTGEKVFLECVQDMDHENMFWYRQDPGLGLRLIYFSYDVKMKEKGDIPEGYSVSREKKERFSLILESASTNQTSMYLCASSPSGLAVSPSSYNEQFFGPGTRLTVL.

The chain links TRBV10-2 to TRBJ1-1; D gene ambiguous. The CDR3 sequence is 11 residues long. The germline gives CDR1 WSHSY, CDR2 SAAADI. Trimming cost V 9 bases and J 1 base, with 6 bases left between them. In DNA, the CDR3 is TGCGCCAGTACTGGGAACACTGAAGCTTTCTTT. The encoded protein is CASTGNTEAFF.

As DNA, the CDR3 is TGTGCCACCAGCAGAGATGGGCAGGGAACTTCTTTATCCAATCAGCCCCAGCATTTT. It encodes CATSRDGQGTSLSNQPQHF. The rearrangement uses TRBV15 and TRBJ1-5, with TRBD1 as a possible D gene (5 bases). Deletions cut 0 bases from V and 3 bases from J, with 21 bases between. The CDR3 has 19 amino acids. CDR1 LNHNV and CDR2 YYDKDF come from the germline V gene (reference sequence). Variable domain in full (rest from reference TRBV15 and TRBJ1-5): DAMVIQNPRYQVTQFGKPVTLSCSQTLNHNVMYWYQQKSSQAPKLLFHYYDKDFNNEADTPDNFQSRRPNTSFCFLDIRSPGLGDTAMYLCATSRDGQGTSLSNQPQHFGDGTRLSIL.

The chain couples TRBV5-1 to TRBJ1-1; D uncertain. Between the trimmed V and J ends, which lost 0 bases and 8 bases, there was a span of 14 bases. The CDR3 consists of 14 residues. Per germline, CDR1 SGHRS and CDR2 YFSETQ. The CDR3, as DNA: TGCGCCAGCAGCTTGGCCTCTTTCTTGGAAGAAGCTTTCTTT. The encoded protein is CASSLASFLEEAFF. Full variable domain (remainder filled in from reference TRBV5-1 and TRBJ1-1): KAGVTQTPRYLIKTRGQQVTLSCSPISGHRSVSWYQQTPGQGLQFLFEYFSETQRNKGNFPGRFSGRQFSNSRSEMNVSTLELGDSALYLCASSLASFLEEAFFGQGTRLTVV.

V usage is TRBV10-3 and J usage is TRBJ2-7; TRBD1 agrees at 10 bases. The CDR3 has 14 amino acids. The germline V gene encodes CDR1 ENHRY and CDR2 SYGVKD. After removal of 4 bases from V and 7 bases from J, the junction contained 7 bases not matched to a gene. In nucleotides, the CDR3 is TGTGCCATCAGTGGGACAGGGGGGACGGAGGAGCAGTACTTC. Translation gives CAISGTGGTEEQYF.

The chain links TRBV6-4 to TRBJ2-3, with 9 bases identical to TRBD2. CDR3 length: 16 residues. Germline V lookup: CDR1 MRHNA, CDR2 SNTAGT. The V segment lost 4 bases and the J segment 4 bases; nucleotides outside the gene matches: 9. CDR3 amino acids: CASSAAGGLFADTQYF. CDR3 nucleotide sequence: TGTGCCAGCAGTGCGGCGGGAGGGCTTTTTGCAGATACGCAGTATTTT.

The chain links TRBV4-2 to TRBJ2-1, with 9 bases matching TRBD2. The J segment lost 2 bases and the V segment lost 0 bases, leaving 5 bases of the junction unmatched. This CDR3 spans 17 amino acids. Per germline, CDR1 LGHNA and CDR2 YNFKEQ. CDR3 loop: CASSQDLGGRAYNEQFF. In DNA, the CDR3 is TGTGCCAGCAGCCAAGATTTAGGCGGGAGGGCCTACAATGAGCAGTTCTTC.

The chain uses TRBV5-1 and TRBJ1-1, with 7 positions matching TRBD1. Germline trimming cut 4 bases from V and 0 bases from J; bases unmatched to any gene: 6. The CDR3 has 15 amino acids. The germline V gene encodes CDR1 SGHRS and CDR2 YFSETQ. CDR3 region: CASSRAGGMNTEAFF. The CDR3 coding sequence is TGCGCCAGCAGCAGGGCAGGGGGTATGAACACTGAAGCTTTCTTT.

This clone occurred once. The chain joins TRBV11-2 to TRBJ2-3, with D possibly being TRBD1 (5 bases). From germline, CDR1 is SGHAT and CDR2 FQNNGV. CDR3 length: 15 residues. V dropped 3 bases and J dropped 3 bases, with 13 bases sitting between them. CDR3 coding DNA: TGTGCCAGCAGCTTGTTTCAGGGCTTTACAGATACGCAGTATTTT. Protein sequence: CASSLFQGFTDTQYF.

The chain's CDR3 is CASSLAGITDTQYF. CDR3 nucleotide sequence: TGTGCCAGCAGTCTAGCGGGAATCACAGATACGCAGTATTTT. This chain links TRBV28 with TRBJ2-3; 9 bases map to TRBD2. V was clipped by 5 bases and J by 2 bases; unmatched bases: 2. This CDR3 contains 14 residues. In germline, CDR1 is MDHEN, CDR2 SYDVKM.

Points on this clone: Mismatch with germline at one junction end may stem from a read error. V usage is TRBV5-1 and J usage is TRBJ2-5; no firm D call. CDR1 is SGHRS, CDR2 YFSETQ, per germline. This CDR3 comprises 13 residues. The CDR3 DNA is TGCGCCAGCAGCTTTACTACAAGGGCCCCGGCCGACTTC. Protein product: CASSFTTRAPADF.

V gene TRBV5-1 combines with J gene TRBJ2-7; D ambiguous. CDR1 is SGHRS and CDR2 is YFSETQ in the germline V gene. The CDR3 length is 16 residues. Trimming stripped 2 bases from V and 6 bases from J, with 21 bases between. The DNA of the CDR3 is TGCGCCAGCAGCTTTGCAGACGGCGGACCCGAAGCCGAGCAGTACTTC. It codes for CASSFADGGPEAEQYF.

This sequence joins TRBV5-5 and TRBJ2-1; possible D gene TRBD2, 5 bases. Trimming shortened V by 2 bases and J by 0 bases, and 9 bases separated the two germline ends. Germline CDR1 and CDR2: SGHKS and YYEKEE (reference sequence). The CDR3 contains 15 residues. Here the CDR3 reads CASSFGLLSYNEQFF. In DNA, the CDR3 is TGTGCCAGCAGCTTTGGACTTCTCTCCTACAATGAGCAGTTCTTC. The whole variable domain, remainder taken from reference TRBV5-5 and TRBJ2-1, is DAGVTQSPTHLIKTRGQQVTLRCSPISGHKSVSWYQQVLGQGPQFIFQYYEKEERGRGNFPDRFSARQFPNYSSELNVNALLLGDSALYLCASSFGLLSYNEQFFGPGTRLTVL.

The rearrangement links TRBV4-2 to TRBJ2-1; 10 positions match TRBD2. The CDR3 has 15 amino acids. The germline gives CDR1 LGHNA, CDR2 YNFKEQ. J lost 5 bases, V lost 1 base, and 2 bases had no gene match. The CDR3 DNA follows: TGTGCCAGCAGCCAAGGGACTAGCGGAAACAATGAGCAGTTCTTC. Translated: CASSQGTSGNNEQFF.

The chain recombines TRBV9 with TRBJ2-7, with TRBD1 as a possible D gene (5 bases). V gave up 3 bases and J gave up 2 bases, with 15 bases separating them. This CDR3 contains 15 residues. CDR1 and CDR2 (germline): SGDLS, YYNGEE. The CDR3 region has the DNA TGTGCCAGCAGCGCACCCAGTAGGGGCCCCTACGAGCAGTACTTC. Translation gives CASSAPSRGPYEQYF.

V gene TRBV28 combines with J gene TRBJ2-3, with 9 bases lining up with TRBD2. V shed 1 base, J shed 5 bases, and the junction held 13 bases outside the gene matches. CDR3 length equals 18 residues. Germline V gene sequence: CDR1 MDHEN, CDR2 SYDVKM. This CDR3 reads CASSLFGSWREGVDTQYF. The CDR3 DNA sequence: TGTGCCAGCAGTTTATTCGGCTCTTGGCGGGAGGGGGTAGATACGCAGTATTTT.

The rearrangement links TRBV18 to TRBJ2-3; D is possibly TRBD2 (5 bases). The CDR3 loop spans 14 amino acids. Germline values: CDR1 KGHSH, CDR2 LQKENI. Trimming pared 3 bases from V and 4 bases from J, leaving 11 bases between. DNA for the CDR3: TGTGCCAGCTCACCTAATCTCGGGGCAGATACGCAGTATTTT. Translating gives CASSPNLGADTQYF.

This sequence joins TRBV10-3 and TRBJ1-1; D ambiguous. This CDR3 spans 14 amino acids. Trimming cost V 3 bases and J 0 bases, with 8 bases left between them. Germline lookup yields CDR1 ENHRY and CDR2 SYGVKD. The CDR3 DNA sequence: TGTGCCATCAGTGATCGGCAGATGAACACTGAAGCTTTCTTT. Residues: CAISDRQMNTEAFF.

The J gene is TRBJ2-2, the V gene TRBV11-2, with TRBD1 matching 7 bases. The V segment lost 2 bases and the J segment 3 bases; nucleotides outside the gene matches: 6. Germline V lookup: CDR1 SGHAT, CDR2 FQNNGV. The CDR3 extends over 16 amino acids. CDR3 in DNA: TGTGCCAGCAGCTTATTCGGGCAGGGGGACACCGGGGAGCTGTTTTTT. It encodes CASSLFGQGDTGELFF.

This rearrangement joins TRBV29-1 to TRBJ1-6, with 11 bases identical to TRBD1. This CDR3 contains 15 residues. Germline CDR1 reads SQVTM; CDR2 reads ANQGSEA. J was trimmed by 9 bases and V by 7 bases; bases with no gene match: 11. CDR3 loop: CSATVPGQGGSPLHF. CDR3 sequence (DNA): TGCAGCGCTACAGTTCCGGGACAGGGGGGTTCACCCCTCCACTTT.